These T cell receptor beta chains were read from a single sample in a study of neurological immune-mediated disorders. One entry per CDR3 protein, called by TCRdb with MiXCR from the 5' RACE reads. The table records more than 70,000 distinct CDR3 sequences, roughly 15% of them present only once. What was sequenced was PBMCs. The receptors here all came from a woman aged 40 to 55 in good health. Both conserved end residues are part of each CDR3. The order of the fields is J gene, D gene, clone size, V gene, CDR3 protein, CDR3 DNA. A D gene is named only where the DNA matches it firmly. Size is omitted from some rows. Given values are once, few, many or a class for expanded clones.

J: TRBJ2-3
D: TRBD2
size: many
V: TRBV5-1
CDR3: CASSEGLAVYTDTQYF
DNA: TGCGCCAGCAGCGAGGGACTAGCGGTTTACACAGATACGCAGTATTTT

J: TRBJ2-4
D: .
size: many
V: TRBV12-3/TRBV12-4
CDR3: CASSWGTRGEEDIQYF
DNA: TGTGCCAGCAGTTGGGGGACACGTGGGGAAGAGGACATTCAGTACTTC

J: TRBJ1-2
D: .
size: many
V: TRBV28
CDR3: CASSSEGEANYGYTF
DNA: TGTGCCAGCAGTTCCGAGGGGGAAGCTAACTATGGCTACACCTTC

J: TRBJ2-3
D: .
size: many
V: TRBV5-1
CDR3: CASSFARGADTQYF
DNA: TGCGCCAGCAGCTTTGCAAGGGGCGCAGATACGCAGTATTTT

J: TRBJ1-1
D: .
size: many
V: TRBV5-1
CDR3: CASSVSLNTEAFF
DNA: TGCGCCAGCAGCGTGTCGTTGAACACTGAAGCTTTCTTT

J: TRBJ1-1
D: .
size: few
V: TRBV12-5
CDR3: CASGAGASTEAFF
DNA: TGTGCTAGTGGGGCGGGGGCCTCCACTGAAGCTTTCTTT

J: TRBJ2-7
D: .
size: .
V: TRBV6-2/TRBV6-3
CDR3: CASTHPGDEQYF
DNA: TGTGCCAGCACTCACCCGGGAGACGAGCAGTACTTC

J: TRBJ2-5
D: TRBD1
size: few
V: TRBV6-5
CDR3: CASSSDRTQETQYF
DNA: TGTGCCAGCAGTTCGGACAGGACCCAAGAGACCCAGTACTTC

J: TRBJ1-2
D: TRBD1
size: many
V: TRBV3-1
CDR3: CASSSSPGQGRGYTF
DNA: TGTGCCAGCAGCTCATCGCCGGGACAGGGAAGAGGCTACACCTTC

J: TRBJ2-1
D: .
size: few
V: TRBV30
CDR3: CAWSVRRWYNEQFF
DNA: TGTGCCTGGAGTGTAAGACGGTGGTACAATGAGCAGTTCTTC

J: TRBJ2-3
D: .
size: many
V: TRBV5-1
CDR3: CASSRTDTQYF
DNA: TGCGCCAGCAGTCGGACAGATACGCAGTATTTT

J: TRBJ2-5
D: .
size: many
V: TRBV5-1
CDR3: CASSLEAAQETQYF
DNA: TGCGCCAGCAGCTTGGAAGCGGCCCAAGAGACCCAGTACTTC

J: TRBJ2-1
D: .
size: many
V: TRBV20-1
CDR3: CSATDLDEQFF
DNA: TGCAGTGCTACCGATCTCGATGAGCAGTTCTTC

J: TRBJ2-7
D: .
size: many
V: TRBV11-2
CDR3: CASSLAPRDEQYF
DNA: TGTGCCAGCAGCTTAGCGCCTAGAGACGAGCAGTACTTC

J: TRBJ1-1
D: .
size: .
V: TRBV6-2/TRBV6-3
CDR3: CASSYPRRLNTEAFF
DNA: TGTGCCAGCAGTTACCCAAGGAGACTGAACACTGAAGCTTTCTTT

J: TRBJ1-2
D: .
size: .
V: TRBV21-1
CDR3: CASIQYRDLYTF
DNA: TGTGCCAGCATCCAATACAGGGACTTATACACCTTC

J: TRBJ2-2
D: .
size: many
V: TRBV5-1
CDR3: CASSLTGTGELFF
DNA: TGCGCCAGCTCCCTCACGGGCACCGGGGAGCTGTTTTTT

J: TRBJ1-2
D: .
size: many
V: TRBV3-1
CDR3: CASSQDHVVGYGYTF
DNA: TGTGCCAGCAGCCAAGATCATGTTGTCGGATATGGCTACACCTTC

J: TRBJ2-3
D: .
size: many
V: TRBV5-1
CDR3: CASSSGTQGDTQYF
DNA: TGCGCCAGCAGTTCGGGGACCCAGGGAGATACGCAGTATTTT

J: TRBJ2-7
D: .
size: many
V: TRBV12-3/TRBV12-4
CDR3: CASSRGYEQYF
DNA: TGTGCCAGCAGCCGCGGCTACGAGCAGTACTTC

J: TRBJ2-7
D: TRBD1
size: .
V: TRBV20-1
CDR3: CSARVGRGFYEQYF
DNA: TGCAGTGCTAGAGTTGGCAGGGGGTTCTACGAGCAGTACTTC

J: TRBJ1-2
D: .
size: many
V: TRBV6-6
CDR3: CASSPRANIEGYTF
DNA: TGTGCCAGCAGTCCCCGGGCCAACATCGAGGGCTACACCTTC